This T cell receptor (beta chain) was obtained from a study of siplizumab effects on memory and regulatory T cells. Regarding the study as a whole: Many proliferating CD4+ or CD8+ clones remained unclassified. Roughly 75-96% of them could not be assigned either a naive or a memory phenotype. The naive T cell population seemed more diverse than memory cells and seemed a major contributor to the alloresponse. Proliferating siplizumab-cultured Tregs lacked confirmed suppressive function.

The germline CDR1 and CDR2 sequences are SNHLY and FYNNEI. V gave up 3 bases and J gave up 0 bases, with 8 bases separating them. The CDR3 is made up of 14 amino acids. Repertoires were generated with immunoSEQ multiplex PCR, while TCRdb's copy carries only in-frame clones and drops some. The sample comprises 90,000 to 150,000 clones, 90% to 95% of which are singletons, and about 0.16% rests with the top ten. About this clone itself: Its antigen is currently unknown.

The chain recombines TRBV2 with TRBJ1-1, with no clear D. The sequence came from a human donor in good health. Sequencing was performed on non-Treg CD4+ T cells sorted from blood. In DNA, the CDR3 is TGTGCCAGCAGTGATCAAATTATGAACACTGAAGCTTTCTTT. Residues: CASSDQIMNTEAFF.